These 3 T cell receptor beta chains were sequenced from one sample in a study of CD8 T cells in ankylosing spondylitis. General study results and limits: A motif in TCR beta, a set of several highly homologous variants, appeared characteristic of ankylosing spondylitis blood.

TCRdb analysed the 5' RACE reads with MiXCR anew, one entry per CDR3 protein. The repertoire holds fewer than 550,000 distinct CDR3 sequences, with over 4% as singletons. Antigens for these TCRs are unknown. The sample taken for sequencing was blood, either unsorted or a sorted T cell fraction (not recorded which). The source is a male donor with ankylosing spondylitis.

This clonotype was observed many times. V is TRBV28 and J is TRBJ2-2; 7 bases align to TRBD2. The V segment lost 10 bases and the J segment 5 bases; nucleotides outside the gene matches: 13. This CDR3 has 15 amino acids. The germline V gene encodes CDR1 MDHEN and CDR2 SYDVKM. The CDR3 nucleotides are TGTGCCATATCCCGTTGGACTAGTTTTACCGGGGAGCTGTTTTTT. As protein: CAISRWTSFTGELFF.

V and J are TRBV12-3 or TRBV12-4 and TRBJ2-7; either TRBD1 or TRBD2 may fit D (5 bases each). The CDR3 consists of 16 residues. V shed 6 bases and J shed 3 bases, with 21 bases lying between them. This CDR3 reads CASRRGTGSPYYEQYF. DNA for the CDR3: TGTGCCAGCAGGCGAGGGACCGGGTCTCCCTACTACGAGCAGTACTTC.

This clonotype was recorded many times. CDR3 sequence reads: CASSQGGIQAFF. The CDR3 nucleotides are TGTGCCAGCAGCCAAGGGGGGATTCAAGCTTTCTTT. J is TRBJ1-1 and V is TRBV4-2; the D gene is possibly TRBD1 (5 bases). Germline CDR1 and CDR2: LGHNA and YNFKEQ. Between the trimmed V and J ends, which lost 1 base and 9 bases, there was a span of 9 bases. CDR3 length: 12 amino acids.